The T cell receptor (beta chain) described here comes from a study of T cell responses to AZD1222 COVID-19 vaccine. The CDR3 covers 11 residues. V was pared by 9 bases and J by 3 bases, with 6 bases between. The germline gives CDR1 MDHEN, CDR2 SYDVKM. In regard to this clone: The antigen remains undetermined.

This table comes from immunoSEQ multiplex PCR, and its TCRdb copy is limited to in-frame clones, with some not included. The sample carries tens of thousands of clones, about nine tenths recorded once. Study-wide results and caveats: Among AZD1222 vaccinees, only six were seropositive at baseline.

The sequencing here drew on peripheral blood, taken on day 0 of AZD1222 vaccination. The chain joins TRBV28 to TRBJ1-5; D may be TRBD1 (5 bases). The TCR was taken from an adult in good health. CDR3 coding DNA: TGTGCCAGTGGGGCCAATCAGCCCCAGCATTTT. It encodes CASGANQPQHF.